Sequencing of this TCR beta chain was carried out in a study of T cells expressing NK-cell markers. Study-wide results and limits: Evidence did not settle whether expanded NKG2C+ T cell clones targeted HCMV.

Turning to this clonotype: Its antigen is as yet unknown.

With the 5' RACE reads reprocessed, TCRdb shows one record per CDR3 protein and no DNA. The ten top clones account for about 11%, within a sample of 350,000 to 400,000 distinct CDR3 sequences. This CDR3 has 15 residues. Germline V CDR1 and CDR2: SGHTA, FQGNSA. V is TRBV7-2 and J is TRBJ2-1; no DNA is available, so the TRBD2 call from TCRdb remains unchecked. The clonotype was recovered from a woman aged 45-65 years in good health. Input material: blood T cells: a sorted CD56 or NKG2C T cell subset, CD4+ or CD8+ T cells, or bulk PBMC T cells (not recorded which). CDR3 amino acids: CASSRGSFTYNEQFF.